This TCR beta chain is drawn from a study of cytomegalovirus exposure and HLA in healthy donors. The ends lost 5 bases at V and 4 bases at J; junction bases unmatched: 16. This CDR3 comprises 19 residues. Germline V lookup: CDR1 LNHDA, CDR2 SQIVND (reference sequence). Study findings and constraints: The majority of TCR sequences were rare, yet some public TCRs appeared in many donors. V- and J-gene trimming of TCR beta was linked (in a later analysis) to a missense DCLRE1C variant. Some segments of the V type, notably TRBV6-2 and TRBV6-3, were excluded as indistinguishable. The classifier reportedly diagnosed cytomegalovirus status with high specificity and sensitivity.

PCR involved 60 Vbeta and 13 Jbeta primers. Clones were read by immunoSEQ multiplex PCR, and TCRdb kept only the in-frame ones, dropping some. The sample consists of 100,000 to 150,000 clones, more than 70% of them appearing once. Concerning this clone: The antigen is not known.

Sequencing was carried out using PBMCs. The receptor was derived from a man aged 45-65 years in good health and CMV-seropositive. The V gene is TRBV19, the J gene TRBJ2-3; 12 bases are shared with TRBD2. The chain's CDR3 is CASSPNNPSSGRVSDTQYF. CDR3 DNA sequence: TGTGCCAGTAGTCCGAACAACCCTTCTAGCGGGAGGGTTTCAGATACGCAGTATTTT.